The clone carrying this T cell receptor (beta chain) has only one observation. Its specificity is unknown. Other DNA sequences of this sample code for an identical CDR3. For every subset, genomic DNA was evenly distributed across several immunoSEQ plates. Study processing details: Filtering was not the same, since immunoSEQ gave junction-only sequences without quality scores. The method was immunoSEQ multiplex PCR; TCRdb's version includes in-frame clones alone and lacks a portion of them. D and trimming come from the DNA, and the V and J calls and clone size come from that table. The sample carries approximately 700,000 clones, around 73% recorded once. This CDR3 has 10 residues. V was trimmed by 2 bases and J by 6 bases, leaving 5 bases between them. Germline assignment: CDR1 DFQATT and CDR2 SNEGSKA (reference sequence). This entry belongs to a study of shared clonotypes between healthy human individuals.

Study results and limitations: The small donor group covered limited genetic and exposure diversity. Naive subsets usually exceeded memory subsets in estimated richness.

The chain employs TRBV20-1 and TRBJ2-7, with no clear D. The sample taken for sequencing was memory CD4+ T cells sorted from blood. Specified subset: CD45RA-negative fraction. The receptor was isolated from a woman aged 25-40 years in good health. In DNA form, the CDR3 reads TGCAGTGCTAGACTTCGCGAGCAGTACTTC. It is translated as CSARLREQYF.